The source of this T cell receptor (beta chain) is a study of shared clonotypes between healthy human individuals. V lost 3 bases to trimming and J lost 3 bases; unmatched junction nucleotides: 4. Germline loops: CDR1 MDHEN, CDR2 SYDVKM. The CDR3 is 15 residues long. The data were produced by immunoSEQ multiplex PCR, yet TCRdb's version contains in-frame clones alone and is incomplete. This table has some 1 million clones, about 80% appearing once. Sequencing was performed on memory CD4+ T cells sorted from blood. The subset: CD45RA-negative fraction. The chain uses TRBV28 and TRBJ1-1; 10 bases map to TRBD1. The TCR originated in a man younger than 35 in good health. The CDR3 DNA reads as TGTGCCAGCAGTTTGCCTGGGACAGGGGACACTGAAGCTTTCTTT. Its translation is CASSLPGTGDTEAFF. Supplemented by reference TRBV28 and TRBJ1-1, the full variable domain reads DVKVTQSSRYLVKRTGEKVFLECVQDMDHENMFWYRQDPGLGLRLIYFSYDVKMKEKGDIPEGYSVSREKKERFSLILESASTNQTSMYLCASSLPGTGDTEAFFGQGTRLTVV.